This TCR beta chain originates from a study of T cells in localized non-small cell lung cancer. CDR1 is WSHSY, CDR2 SAAADI, per germline. The germline V and J ends were trimmed by 2 bases and 10 bases, with 12 bases remaining between them. This CDR3 contains 14 residues. TCRdb keeps only in-frame clones here, not all; method: immunoSEQ multiplex PCR. The profile shows some 31,000 clones, roughly 90% of them singletons. The source was peripheral blood, collected before any cancer treatment. The TCR sequence derives from a woman aged 40 to 75 with stage I lung adenocarcinoma. The rearrangement joins TRBV10-2 to TRBJ1-6; D gene unclear. The CDR3 is CASSEMAGGSPLHF. In DNA, the CDR3 is TGCGCCAGCAGTGAGATGGCAGGCGGGTCACCCCTCCACTTT.